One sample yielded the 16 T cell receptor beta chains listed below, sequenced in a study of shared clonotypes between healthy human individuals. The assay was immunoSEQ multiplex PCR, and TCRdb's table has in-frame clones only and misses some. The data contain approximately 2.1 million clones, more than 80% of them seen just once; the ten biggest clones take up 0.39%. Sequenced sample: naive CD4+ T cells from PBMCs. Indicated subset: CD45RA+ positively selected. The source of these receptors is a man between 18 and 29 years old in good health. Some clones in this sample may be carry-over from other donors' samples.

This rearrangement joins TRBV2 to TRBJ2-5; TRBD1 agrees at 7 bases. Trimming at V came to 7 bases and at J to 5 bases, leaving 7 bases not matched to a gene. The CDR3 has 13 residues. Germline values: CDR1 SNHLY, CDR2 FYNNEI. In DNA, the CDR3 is TGTGCCAGCATTAGACAGGGACGGGAGACCCAGTACTTC. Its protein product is CASIRQGRETQYF.

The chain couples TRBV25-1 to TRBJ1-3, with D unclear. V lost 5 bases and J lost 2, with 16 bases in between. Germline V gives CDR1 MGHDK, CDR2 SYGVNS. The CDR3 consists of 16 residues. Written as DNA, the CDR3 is TGTGCCAGCAGTCCGGAGCCCAATAAACCTGGAAACACCATATATTTT. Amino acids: CASSPEPNKPGNTIYF. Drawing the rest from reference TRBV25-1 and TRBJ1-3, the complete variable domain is EADIYQTPRYLVIGTGKKITLECSQTMGHDKMYWYQQDPGMELHLIHYSYGVNSTEKGDLSSESTVSRIRTEHFPLTLESARPSHTSQYLCASSPEPNKPGNTIYFGEGSWLTVV.

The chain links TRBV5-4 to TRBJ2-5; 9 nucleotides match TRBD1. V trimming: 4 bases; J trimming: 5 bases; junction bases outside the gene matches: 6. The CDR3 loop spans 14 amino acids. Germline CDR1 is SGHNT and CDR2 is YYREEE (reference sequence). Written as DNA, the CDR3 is TGTGCCAGCAGCCTGGACAGGGGAATGGAGACCCAGTACTTC. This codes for CASSLDRGMETQYF.

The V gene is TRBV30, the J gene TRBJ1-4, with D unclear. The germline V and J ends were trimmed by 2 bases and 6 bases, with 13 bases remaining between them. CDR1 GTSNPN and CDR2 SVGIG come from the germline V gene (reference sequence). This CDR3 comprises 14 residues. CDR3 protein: CAWSSIGGDEKLFF. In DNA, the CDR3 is TGTGCCTGGAGTTCTATTGGTGGGGATGAAAAACTGTTTTTT.

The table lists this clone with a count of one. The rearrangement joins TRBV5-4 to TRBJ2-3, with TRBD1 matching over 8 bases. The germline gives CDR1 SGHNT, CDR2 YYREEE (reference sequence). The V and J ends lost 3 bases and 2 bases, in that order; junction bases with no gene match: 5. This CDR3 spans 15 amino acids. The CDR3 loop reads CASSSTGGHTDTQYF. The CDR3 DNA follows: TGTGCCAGCAGCTCAACAGGGGGACACACAGATACGCAGTATTTT.

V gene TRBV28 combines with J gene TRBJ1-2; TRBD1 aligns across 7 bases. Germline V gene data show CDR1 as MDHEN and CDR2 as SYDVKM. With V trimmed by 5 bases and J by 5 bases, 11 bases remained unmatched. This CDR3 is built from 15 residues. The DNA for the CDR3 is TGTGCCAGCAGTGTGGGCGGGACAGCTGAGTATGGCTACACCTTC. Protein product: CASSVGGTAEYGYTF.

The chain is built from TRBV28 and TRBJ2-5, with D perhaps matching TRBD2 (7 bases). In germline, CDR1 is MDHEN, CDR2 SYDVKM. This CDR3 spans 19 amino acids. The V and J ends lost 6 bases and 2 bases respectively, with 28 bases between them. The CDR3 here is CASRPGRGKRPSRQETQYF. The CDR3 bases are TGTGCCAGCAGGCCTGGGAGGGGGAAGCGACCCAGTCGGCAAGAGACCCAGTACTTC.

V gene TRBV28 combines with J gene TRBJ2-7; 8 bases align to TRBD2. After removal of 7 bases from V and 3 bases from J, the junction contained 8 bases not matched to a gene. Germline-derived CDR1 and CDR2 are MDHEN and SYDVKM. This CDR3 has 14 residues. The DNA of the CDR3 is TGTGCCAGCATCTCTAGCGGGCATGGCTACGAGCAGTACTTC. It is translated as CASISSGHGYEQYF.

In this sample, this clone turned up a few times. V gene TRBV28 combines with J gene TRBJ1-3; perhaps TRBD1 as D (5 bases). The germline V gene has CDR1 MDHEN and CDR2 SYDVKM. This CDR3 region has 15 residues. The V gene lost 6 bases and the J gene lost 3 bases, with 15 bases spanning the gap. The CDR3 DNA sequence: TGTGCCAGCAGGACGAACGGCGGGGGTGGAAACACCATATATTTT. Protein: CASRTNGGGGNTIYF.

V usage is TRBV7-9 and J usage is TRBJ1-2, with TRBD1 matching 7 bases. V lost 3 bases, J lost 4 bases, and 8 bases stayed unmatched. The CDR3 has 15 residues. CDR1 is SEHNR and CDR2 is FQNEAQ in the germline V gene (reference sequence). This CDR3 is CASSLWQGGTYGYTF. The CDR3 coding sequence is TGTGCCAGCAGCTTGTGGCAGGGGGGGACCTATGGCTACACCTTC.

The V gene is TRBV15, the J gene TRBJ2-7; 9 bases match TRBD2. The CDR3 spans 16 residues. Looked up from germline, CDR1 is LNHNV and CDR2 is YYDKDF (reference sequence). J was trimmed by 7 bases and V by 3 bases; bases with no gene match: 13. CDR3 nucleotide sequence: TGTGCCACCAGCAGGGGAGCTGCGGGAGGGTACCGTGAGCAGTACTTC. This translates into CATSRGAAGGYREQYF. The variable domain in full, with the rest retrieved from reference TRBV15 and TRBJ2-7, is DAMVIQNPRYQVTQFGKPVTLSCSQTLNHNVMYWYQQKSSQAPKLLFHYYDKDFNNEADTPDNFQSRRPNTSFCFLDIRSPGLGDTAMYLCATSRGAAGGYREQYFGPGTRLTVT.

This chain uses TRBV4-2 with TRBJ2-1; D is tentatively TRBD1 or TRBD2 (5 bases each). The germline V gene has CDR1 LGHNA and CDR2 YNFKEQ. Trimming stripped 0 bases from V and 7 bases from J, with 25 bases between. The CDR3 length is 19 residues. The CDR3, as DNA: TGTGCCAGCAGCCAAGAGAGGGGACGGGGCCTGGACCCGCCGAATGAGCAGTTCTTC. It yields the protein CASSQERGRGLDPPNEQFF.

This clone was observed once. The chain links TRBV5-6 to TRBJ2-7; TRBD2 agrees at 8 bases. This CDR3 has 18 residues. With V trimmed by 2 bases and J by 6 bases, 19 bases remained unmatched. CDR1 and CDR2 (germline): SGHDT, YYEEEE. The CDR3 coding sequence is TGTGCCAGCAGCTTAGAGCGGGAGACCCGCCCTGATAGATCCGAGCAGTACTTC. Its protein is CASSLERETRPDRSEQYF.

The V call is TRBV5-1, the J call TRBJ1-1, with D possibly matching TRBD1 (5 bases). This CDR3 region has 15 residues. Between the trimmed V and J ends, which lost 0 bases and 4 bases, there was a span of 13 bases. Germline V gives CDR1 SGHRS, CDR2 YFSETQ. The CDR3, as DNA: TGCGCCAGCAGCTTGGGGCAGGGTGTTTCCACTGAAGCTTTCTTT. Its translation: CASSLGQGVSTEAFF.

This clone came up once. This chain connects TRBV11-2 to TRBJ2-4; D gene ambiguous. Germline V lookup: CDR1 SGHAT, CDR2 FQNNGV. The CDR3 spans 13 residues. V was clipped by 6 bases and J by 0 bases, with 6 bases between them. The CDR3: CASREIAKNIQYF. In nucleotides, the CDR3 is TGTGCCAGCAGGGAAATAGCCAAAAACATTCAGTACTTC. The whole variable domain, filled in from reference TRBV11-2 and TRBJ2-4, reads EAGVAQSPRYKIIEKRQSVAFWCNPISGHATLYWYQQILGQGPKLLIQFQNNGVVDDSQLPKDRFSAERLKGVDSTLKIQPAKLEDSAVYLCASREIAKNIQYFGAGTRLSVL.

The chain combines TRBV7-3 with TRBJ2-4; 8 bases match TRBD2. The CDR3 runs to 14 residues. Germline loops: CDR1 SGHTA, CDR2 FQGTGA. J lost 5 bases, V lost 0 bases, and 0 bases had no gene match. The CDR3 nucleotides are TGTGCCAGCAGCTTAACGCGGGGGGAAAACATTCAGTACTTC. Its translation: CASSLTRGENIQYF.